This T cell receptor beta chain was found in a study of CD8+ T cells in alopecia areata. The overall study: A 6-month off-drug phase came after tofacitinib, which had lasted 6 to 18 months. Study results and caveats: Higher clonality and more expanded CD8+ clones appeared in lesional than normal scalp.

Treatment in this sample: oral pan-JAK inhibitor, 5-10 mg twice daily. This CDR3 spans 14 amino acids. The V gene end was trimmed by 2 bases and the J gene end by 7 bases; junction bases not matched to a gene: 5. Looked up from germline, CDR1 is SGDLS and CDR2 is YYNGEE. About this clone: Antigen specificity is unknown.

RNA, once extracted, was reverse transcribed into cDNA for use as the sequencing template. The table came from immunoSEQ multiplex PCR; TCRdb's copy has only in-frame clones and leaves some out. The data show 190,000 or so clones, 55% to 75% seen once. The specimen comprised CD4+ T cells sorted from blood, sampled at week 24, from a patient treated with tofacitinib. The chain carries TRBV9 and TRBJ2-7; TRBD2 agrees at 11 bases. The sequence was collected from a human donor with alopecia areata. CDR3 protein: CASSVRTSGSEQYF. DNA of the CDR3: TGTGCCAGCAGCGTGCGTACTAGCGGGAGTGAGCAGTACTTC.